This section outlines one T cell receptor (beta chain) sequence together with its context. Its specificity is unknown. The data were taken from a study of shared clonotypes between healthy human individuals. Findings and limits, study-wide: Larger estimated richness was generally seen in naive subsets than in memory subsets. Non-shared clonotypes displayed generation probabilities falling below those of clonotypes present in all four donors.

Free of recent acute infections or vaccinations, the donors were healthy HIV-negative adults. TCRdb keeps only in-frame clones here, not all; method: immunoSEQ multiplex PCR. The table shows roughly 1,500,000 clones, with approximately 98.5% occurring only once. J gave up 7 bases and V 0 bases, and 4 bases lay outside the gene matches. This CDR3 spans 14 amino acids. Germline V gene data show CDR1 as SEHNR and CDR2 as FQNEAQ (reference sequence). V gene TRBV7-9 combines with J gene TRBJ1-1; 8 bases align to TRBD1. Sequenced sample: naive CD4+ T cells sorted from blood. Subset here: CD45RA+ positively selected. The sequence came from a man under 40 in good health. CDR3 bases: TGTGCCAGCAGCTTAGCAGGACAGGGTTTTGAAGCTTTCTTT. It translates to CASSLAGQGFEAFF.